These 14 T cell receptor beta chains originate from one sample sequenced in a study of T cell clonotyping in hematopoietic cell transplantation (dated by TCRdb to the early 2020s). The label giving this sample's time point can be read as: 30 days after allo-HCT. Library construction relied on the immunoSEQ multiplex PCR assay. TCRdb holds this immuneACCESS table with in-frame rearrangements only. Some clones are missing; in checked studies, unresolved V genes explain under half, and the rest has no known cause. The sample records 9,900 or so clones, around four fifths of which are singletons. Jointly, the top ten make up 8% to 10% of the sample. Sequencing used PBMCs, obtained 30 days after allogeneic stem cell transplant. Every receptor here comes from a female patient between 40 and 55 years old who had an allogeneic stem cell transplant from a related donor, so T cells may come from the graft donor. Some clones in this sample may be carry-over from other donors' samples.

This chain links TRBV6-1 with TRBJ1-2; the match to TRBD1 covers 7 bases. Germline CDR1 and CDR2: MNHNS and SASEGT. This CDR3 is 14 amino acids long. Trimming took 4 bases from V and 4 from J; bases not matched to a gene: 6. CDR3 loop: CASSGNRGSYGYTF. The CDR3 DNA reads as TGTGCCAGCAGTGGAAACAGGGGTAGCTATGGCTACACCTTC.

This clone is a singleton in its sample. The chain links TRBV11-3 to TRBJ2-4, with a tentative D call TRBD1 (6 bases). This CDR3 has 13 amino acids. Per germline, CDR1 SGHNT and CDR2 YENEEA. V was clipped by 5 bases and J by 10 bases, with 15 bases between them. This CDR3 is CASSERERGIQYF. The CDR3 DNA follows: TGTGCCAGCAGCGAGAGGGAGAGGGGGATTCAGTACTTC.

The sample holds one count of this clone. The chain carries TRBV7-2 and TRBJ2-1; 8 positions agree with TRBD2. The CDR3 length is 15 residues. Germline-derived CDR1 and CDR2 are SGHTA and FQGNSA. V gave up 0 bases and J gave up 2 bases; unmatched junction bases: 0. The CDR3: CASSLAAGAYNEQFF. The CDR3 DNA sequence: TGTGCCAGCAGCTTAGCAGCGGGAGCCTACAATGAGCAGTTCTTC.

This clone is a singleton in its sample. The chain joins TRBV9 to TRBJ1-2; 10 bases map to TRBD1. This CDR3 has 14 amino acids. Trimming cost V 4 bases and J 3 bases; bases outside gene matches: 3. Germline lookup yields CDR1 SGDLS and CDR2 YYNGEE. Written as DNA, the CDR3 is TGTGCCAGCAGCACGGACAGGGGGGACTATGGCTACACCTTC. This encodes CASSTDRGDYGYTF.

The genes are TRBV25-1 and TRBJ2-5; D may be TRBD1 or TRBD2 (5 bases each). V was clipped by 2 bases and J by 0 bases, with 7 bases between them. Germline V lookup: CDR1 MGHDK, CDR2 SYGVNS. The CDR3 totals 14 residues. The chain's CDR3 is CASSERGHQETQYF. Written as DNA, the CDR3 is TGTGCCAGCAGTGAAAGGGGACACCAAGAGACCCAGTACTTC.

In its sample, this clone ranks as large. The rearrangement links TRBV2 to TRBJ1-4; 9 nucleotides align to TRBD1. V trimming: 4 bases; J trimming: 6 bases; junction bases outside the gene matches: 0. Per germline, CDR1 SNHLY and CDR2 FYNNEI. The CDR3 covers 13 residues. CDR3 region: CASSGQGDEKLFF. The CDR3 DNA sequence: TGTGCCAGCAGTGGACAGGGGGATGAAAAACTGTTTTTT. The variable domain in full, completed from reference TRBV2 and TRBJ1-4, reads EPEVTQTPSHQVTQMGQEVILRCVPISNHLYFYWYRQILGQKVEFLVSFYNNEISEKSEIFDDQFSVERPDGSNFTLKIRSTKLEDSAMYFCASSGQGDEKLFFGSGTQLSVL.

V is TRBV12-5 and J is TRBJ2-3; D gene ambiguous. CDR1 LGHNT and CDR2 FRNRAP come from the germline V gene. V dropped 3 bases and J dropped 4 bases, with 2 bases sitting between them. The CDR3 has 11 residues. CDR3 residues: CASGLADTQYF. In DNA, the CDR3 is TGTGCTAGTGGTTTAGCAGATACGCAGTATTTT.

The chain recombines TRBV29-1 with TRBJ2-3; 9 bases map to TRBD1. The trim removed 6 bases at V and 5 bases at J, leaving 9 bases unmatched. Per the germline V gene, CDR1 is SQVTM and CDR2 is ANQGSEA. The CDR3 has 14 amino acids. The CDR3 is CSVAHRGPEDTQYF. The CDR3 nucleotides read TGCAGCGTGGCCCACAGGGGGCCTGAAGATACGCAGTATTTT.

This clone is a singleton in its sample. The chain links TRBV6-5 to TRBJ1-2, with D hard to call. The CDR3 loop spans 12 amino acids. CDR1 and CDR2 from the germline V gene are MNHEY and SVGAGI. Trimming stripped 7 bases from V and 4 bases from J, with 10 bases between. CDR3 sequence reads: CASMNWGYGYTF. DNA for the CDR3: TGTGCCAGCATGAATTGGGGCTATGGCTACACCTTC.

The chain couples TRBV6-5 to TRBJ1-5; D is unresolved. This CDR3 contains 15 residues. Germline V CDR1 and CDR2: MNHEY, SVGAGI. Trimming stripped 2 bases from V and 2 bases from J, with 10 bases between. DNA for the CDR3: TGTGCCAGCAGTTACGGCCGGGGTGGCAATCAGCCCCAGCATTTT. This codes for CASSYGRGGNQPQHF.

The CDR3 DNA is TGTGCCAGCAGCTTAGCTATAGGCCACACGGACAACTCCTACAATGAGCAGTTCTTC. Its translation: CASSLAIGHTDNSYNEQFF. The V call is TRBV7-9, the J call TRBJ2-1; TRBD1 might be the D (5 bases). Germline V lookup: CDR1 SEHNR, CDR2 FQNEAQ (reference sequence). CDR3 length: 19 residues. Trimming stripped 0 bases from V and 0 bases from J, with 18 bases between.

The J gene is TRBJ1-1, the V gene TRBV29-1; 8 bases line up with TRBD1. There are 12 residues in the CDR3. The germline V gene has CDR1 SQVTM and CDR2 ANQGSEA. Here the CDR3 reads CNPRRGPTEAFF. CDR3 in DNA: TGCAACCCCCGCAGGGGGCCCACTGAAGCTTTCTTT.

The chain combines TRBV28 with TRBJ2-7; D is ambiguous. This CDR3 is built from 13 residues. Germline values: CDR1 MDHEN, CDR2 SYDVKM. Between the trimmed V and J ends, which lost 5 bases and 6 bases, there was a span of 14 bases. CDR3 nucleotides: TGTGCCAGCAGTCCCTCGGGCGGAAGCGAGCAGTACTTC. The encoded protein is CASSPSGGSEQYF.

CDR3 sequence (DNA): TGCGCCAGCAGCCAAGATACCCCCCGGGGCTCTGGAAACACCATATATTTT. It yields the protein CASSQDTPRGSGNTIYF. V and J are TRBV4-3 and TRBJ1-3; D not certain. In germline, CDR1 is LGHNA, CDR2 YSLEER. V dropped 0 bases and J dropped 0 bases, with 12 bases sitting between them. The CDR3 loop spans 17 amino acids.